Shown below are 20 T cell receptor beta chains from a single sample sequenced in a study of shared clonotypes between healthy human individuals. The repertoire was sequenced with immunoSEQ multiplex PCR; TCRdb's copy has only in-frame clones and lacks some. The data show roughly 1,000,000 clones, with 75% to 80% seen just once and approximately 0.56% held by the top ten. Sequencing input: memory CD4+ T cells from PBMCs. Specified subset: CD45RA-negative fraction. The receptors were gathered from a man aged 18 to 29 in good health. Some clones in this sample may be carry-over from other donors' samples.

CDR3 coding DNA: TGTGCCAGTAGTCCACGGGACAGGATTTACTTTACTAGCGGACAAGAGACCCAGTACTTC. It encodes CASSPRDRIYFTSGQETQYF. The gene calls are TRBV19 and TRBJ2-5; D may match TRBD1 or TRBD2 (8 bases each). The germline V and J ends were trimmed by 5 bases and 2 bases, with 30 bases remaining between them. CDR1 and CDR2 from the germline V gene are LNHDA and SQIVND (reference sequence). The CDR3 is 20 residues long.

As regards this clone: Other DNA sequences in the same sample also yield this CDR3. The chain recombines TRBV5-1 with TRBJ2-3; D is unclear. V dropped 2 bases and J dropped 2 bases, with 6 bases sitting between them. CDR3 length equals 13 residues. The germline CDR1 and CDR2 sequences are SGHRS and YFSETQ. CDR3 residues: CASSLGNTDTQYF. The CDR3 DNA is TGCGCCAGCAGCTTAGGCAACACAGATACGCAGTATTTT.

The CDR3 spells CASSLQEQKGDEQFF. The CDR3 region has the DNA TGTGCCAGCAGCTTGCAGGAACAAAAGGGGGATGAGCAGTTCTTC. The chain uses TRBV5-8 and TRBJ2-1; tentatively, D is TRBD1 (6 bases). Germline V CDR1 and CDR2: SGHTS, YDEGEE. This CDR3 is 15 amino acids long. Trimming stripped 1 base from V and 8 bases from J, with 16 bases between.

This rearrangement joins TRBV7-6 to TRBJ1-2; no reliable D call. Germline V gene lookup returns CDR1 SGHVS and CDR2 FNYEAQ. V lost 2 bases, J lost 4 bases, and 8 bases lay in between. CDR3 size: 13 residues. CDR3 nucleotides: TGTGCCAGCAGCTTACGGGTGGGCTATGGCTACACCTTC. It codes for CASSLRVGYGYTF. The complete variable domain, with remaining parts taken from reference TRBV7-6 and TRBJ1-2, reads GAGVSQSPRYKVTKRGQDVALRCDPISGHVSLYWYRQALGQGPEFLTYFNYEAQQDKSGLPNDRFSAERPEGSISTLTIQRTEQRDSAMYRCASSLRVGYGYTFGSGTRLTVV.

The CDR3 is CASSQGTEGTYEQYF. The DNA of the CDR3 is TGTGCCAGCAGCCAAGGGACAGAGGGAACCTACGAGCAGTACTTC. The chain employs TRBV28 and TRBJ2-7, with 7 bases identical to TRBD1. This CDR3 comprises 15 residues. J was trimmed by 2 bases and V by 6 bases; bases with no gene match: 10. From germline, CDR1 is MDHEN and CDR2 SYDVKM.

CDR3 loop: CASKRQGNYGYTF. CDR3 nucleotide sequence: TGTGCCAGCAAGCGACAGGGAAACTATGGCTACACCTTC. The V and J genes are TRBV28 and TRBJ1-2; 7 nucleotides align to TRBD1. The J segment lost 2 bases and the V segment lost 7 bases, leaving 4 bases of the junction unmatched. The CDR3 runs to 13 residues. CDR1 MDHEN and CDR2 SYDVKM come from the germline V gene.

The CDR3, as DNA: TGTGCCAGCAGCCCCCTGGGGGGGCCACAATTCTACGAGCAGTACTTC. It translates to CASSPLGGPQFYEQYF. This rearrangement joins TRBV5-5 to TRBJ2-7; D is perhaps TRBD2 (7 bases). The CDR3 consists of 16 residues. CDR1 and CDR2 from the germline V gene are SGHKS and YYEKEE (reference sequence). V was trimmed by 4 bases and J by 3 bases, leaving 20 bases between them.

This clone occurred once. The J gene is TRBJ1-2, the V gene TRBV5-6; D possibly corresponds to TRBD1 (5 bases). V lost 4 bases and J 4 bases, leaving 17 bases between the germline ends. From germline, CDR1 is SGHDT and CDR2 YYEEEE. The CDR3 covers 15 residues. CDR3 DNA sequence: TGTGCCAGCAGCGCCCTGGGACGGGAGGGCTATGGCTACACCTTC. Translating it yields CASSALGREGYGYTF.

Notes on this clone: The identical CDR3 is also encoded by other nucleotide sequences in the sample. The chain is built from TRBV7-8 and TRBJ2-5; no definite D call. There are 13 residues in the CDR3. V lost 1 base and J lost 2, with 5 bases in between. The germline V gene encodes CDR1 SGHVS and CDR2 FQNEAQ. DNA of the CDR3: TGTGCCAGCAGCTTAGGCAGGCAAGAGACCCAGTACTTC. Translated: CASSLGRQETQYF.

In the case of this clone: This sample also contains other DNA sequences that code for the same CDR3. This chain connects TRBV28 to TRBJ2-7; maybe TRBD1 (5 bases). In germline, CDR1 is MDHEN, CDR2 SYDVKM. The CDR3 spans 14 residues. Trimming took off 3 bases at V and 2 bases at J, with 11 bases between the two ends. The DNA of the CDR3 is TGTGCCAGCAGTTTGGGGCAGGCGCCCTACGAGCAGTACTTC. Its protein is CASSLGQAPYEQYF.

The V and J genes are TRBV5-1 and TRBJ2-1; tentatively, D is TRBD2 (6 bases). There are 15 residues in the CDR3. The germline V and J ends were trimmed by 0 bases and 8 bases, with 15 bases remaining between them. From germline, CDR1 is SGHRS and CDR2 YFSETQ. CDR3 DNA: TGCGCCAGCAGCTTGGTGCCGGGAGTATCTGATGAGCAGTTCTTC. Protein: CASSLVPGVSDEQFF.

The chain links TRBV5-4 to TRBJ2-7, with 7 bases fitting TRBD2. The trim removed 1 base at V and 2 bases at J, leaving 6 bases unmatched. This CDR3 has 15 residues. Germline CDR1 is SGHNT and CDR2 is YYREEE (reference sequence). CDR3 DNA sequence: TGTGCCAGCAGCTTGCGTTCTAGCGGAGCCTACGAGCAGTACTTC. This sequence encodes CASSLRSSGAYEQYF.

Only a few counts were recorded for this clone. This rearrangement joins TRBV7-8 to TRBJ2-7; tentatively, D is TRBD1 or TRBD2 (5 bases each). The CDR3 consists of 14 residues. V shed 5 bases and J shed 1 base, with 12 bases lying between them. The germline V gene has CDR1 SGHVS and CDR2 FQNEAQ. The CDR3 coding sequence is TGTGCCAGCAGCCGGGACGTGATGTCCTACGAGCAGTACTTC. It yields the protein CASSRDVMSYEQYF.

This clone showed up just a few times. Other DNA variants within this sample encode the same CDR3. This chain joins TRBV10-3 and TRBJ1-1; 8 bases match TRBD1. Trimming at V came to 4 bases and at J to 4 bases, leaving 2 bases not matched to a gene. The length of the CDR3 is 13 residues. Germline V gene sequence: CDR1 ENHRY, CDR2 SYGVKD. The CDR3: CAISGTGPTEAFF. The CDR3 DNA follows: TGTGCCATCAGTGGGACAGGGCCCACTGAAGCTTTCTTT.

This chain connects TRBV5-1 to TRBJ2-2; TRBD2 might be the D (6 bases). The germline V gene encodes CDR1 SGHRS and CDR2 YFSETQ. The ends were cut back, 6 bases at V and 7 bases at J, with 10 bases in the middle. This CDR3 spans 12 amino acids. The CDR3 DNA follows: TGCGCCAGCACACGGGAGAACGGGGAGCTGTTTTTT. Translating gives CASTRENGELFF.

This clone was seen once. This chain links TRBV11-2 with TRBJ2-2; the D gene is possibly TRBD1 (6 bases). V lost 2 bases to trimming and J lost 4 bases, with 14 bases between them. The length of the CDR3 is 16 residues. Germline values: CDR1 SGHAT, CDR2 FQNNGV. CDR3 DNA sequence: TGTGCCAGCAGCTTATTTTCGACAGGAGGCACCGGGGAGCTGTTTTTT. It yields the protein CASSLFSTGGTGELFF.

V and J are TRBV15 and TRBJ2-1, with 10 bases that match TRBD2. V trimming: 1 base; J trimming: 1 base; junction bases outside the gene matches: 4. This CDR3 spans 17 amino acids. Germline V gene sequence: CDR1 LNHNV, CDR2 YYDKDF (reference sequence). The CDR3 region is CATSRVLAGVSYNEQFF. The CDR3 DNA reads TGTGCCACCAGCAGAGTTCTAGCGGGAGTTTCCTACAATGAGCAGTTCTTC.

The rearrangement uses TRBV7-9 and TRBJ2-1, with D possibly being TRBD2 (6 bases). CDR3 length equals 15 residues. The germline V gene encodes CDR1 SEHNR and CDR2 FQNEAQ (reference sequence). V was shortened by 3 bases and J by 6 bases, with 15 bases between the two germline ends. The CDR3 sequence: CASSFPRGALNEQFF. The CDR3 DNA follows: TGTGCCAGCAGCTTCCCGCGGGGAGCTCTCAATGAGCAGTTCTTC.

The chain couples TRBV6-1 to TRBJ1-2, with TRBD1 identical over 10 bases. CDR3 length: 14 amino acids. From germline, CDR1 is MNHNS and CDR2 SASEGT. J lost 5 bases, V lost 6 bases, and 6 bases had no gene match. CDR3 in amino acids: CASSVQGQGYGYTF. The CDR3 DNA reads TGTGCCAGCAGCGTCCAGGGACAGGGGTATGGCTACACCTTC.

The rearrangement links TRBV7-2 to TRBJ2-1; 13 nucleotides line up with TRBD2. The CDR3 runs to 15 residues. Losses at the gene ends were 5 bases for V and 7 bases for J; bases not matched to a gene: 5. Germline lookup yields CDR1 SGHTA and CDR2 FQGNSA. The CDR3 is CASSGGLAGMNEQFF. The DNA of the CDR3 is TGTGCCAGCAGCGGGGGACTAGCGGGAATGAATGAGCAGTTCTTC.